Below, one T cell receptor (beta chain) is given with its context. Its antigen is not known. J lost 3 bases, V lost 8 bases, and 9 bases had no gene match. The germline gives CDR1 MDHEN, CDR2 SYDVKM. This CDR3 comprises 14 residues. Primers for the PCR totalled 60 Vbeta and 13 Jbeta. Profiling relied on immunoSEQ multiplex PCR, and the TCRdb table lists in-frame clones only, not all of them. The sample has about 160,000 clones, roughly 79% seen once. This specimen belongs to a study of cytomegalovirus exposure and HLA in healthy donors. General study results and limits: Most TCR beta V segments were productive about 90% or about 30% of the time in an earlier analysis.

This chain links TRBV28 with TRBJ1-1, with TRBD1 identical over 7 bases. This TCR was recovered from a man aged 35 to 55 in good health and CMV-seronegative. The sequencing sample was made of PBMCs. The CDR3 loop is CASLRKGAHTEAFF. The CDR3 DNA follows: TGTGCCAGCCTCCGTAAGGGGGCGCACACTGAAGCTTTCTTT. The entire variable domain, with the rest obtained from reference TRBV28 and TRBJ1-1, is as follows: DVKVTQSSRYLVKRTGEKVFLECVQDMDHENMFWYRQDPGLGLRLIYFSYDVKMKEKGDIPEGYSVSREKKERFSLILESASTNQTSMYLCASLRKGAHTEAFFGQGTRLTVV.